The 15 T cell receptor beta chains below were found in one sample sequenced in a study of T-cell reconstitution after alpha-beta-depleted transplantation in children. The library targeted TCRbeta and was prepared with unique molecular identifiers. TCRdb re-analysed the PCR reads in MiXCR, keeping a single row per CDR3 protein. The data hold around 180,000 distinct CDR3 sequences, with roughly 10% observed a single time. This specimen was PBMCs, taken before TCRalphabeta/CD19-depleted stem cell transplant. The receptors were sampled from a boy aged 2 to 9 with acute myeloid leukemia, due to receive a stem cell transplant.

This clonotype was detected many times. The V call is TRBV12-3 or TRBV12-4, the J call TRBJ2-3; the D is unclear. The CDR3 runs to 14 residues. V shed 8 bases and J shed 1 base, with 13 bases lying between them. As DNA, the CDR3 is TGTGCCAGCCATCCCGATGGGGGCACAGATACGCAGTATTTT. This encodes CASHPDGGTDTQYF.

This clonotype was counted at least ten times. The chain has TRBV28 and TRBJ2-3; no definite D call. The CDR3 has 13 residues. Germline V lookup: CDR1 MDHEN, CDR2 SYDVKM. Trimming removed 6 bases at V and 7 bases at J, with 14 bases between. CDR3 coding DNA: TGTGCCAGCAGGACGAAATTACTTCATACGCAGTATTTT. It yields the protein CASRTKLLHTQYF.

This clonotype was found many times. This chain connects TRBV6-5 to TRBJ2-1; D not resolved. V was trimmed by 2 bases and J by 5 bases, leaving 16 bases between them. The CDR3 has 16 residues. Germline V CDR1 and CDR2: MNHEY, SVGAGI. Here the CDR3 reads CASSYRVGNDHNEQFF. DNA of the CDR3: TGTGCCAGCAGTTACCGTGTAGGGAACGATCACAATGAGCAGTTCTTC.

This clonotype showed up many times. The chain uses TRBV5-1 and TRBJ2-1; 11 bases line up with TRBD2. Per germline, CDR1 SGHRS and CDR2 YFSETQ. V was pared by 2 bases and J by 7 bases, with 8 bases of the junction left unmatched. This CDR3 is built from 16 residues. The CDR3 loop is CASSLIAGGIPNEQFF. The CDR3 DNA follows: TGCGCCAGCAGCTTAATAGCGGGAGGGATTCCTAATGAGCAGTTCTTC.

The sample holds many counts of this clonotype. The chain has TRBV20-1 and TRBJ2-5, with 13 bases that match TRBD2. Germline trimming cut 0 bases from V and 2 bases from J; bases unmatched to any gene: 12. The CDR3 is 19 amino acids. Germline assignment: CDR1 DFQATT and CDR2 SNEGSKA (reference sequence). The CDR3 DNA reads TGCAGTGCTAGAGATTTTTTTGAGACTAGCGGGAGGCCTCAAGAGACCCAGTACTTC. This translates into CSARDFFETSGRPQETQYF.

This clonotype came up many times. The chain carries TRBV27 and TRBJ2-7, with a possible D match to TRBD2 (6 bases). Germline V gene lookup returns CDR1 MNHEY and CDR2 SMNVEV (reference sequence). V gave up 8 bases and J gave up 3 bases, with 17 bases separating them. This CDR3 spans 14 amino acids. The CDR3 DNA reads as TGTGCCAGCTCCGTGCGGGGCGGGAACTACGAGCAGTACTTC. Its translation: CASSVRGGNYEQYF.

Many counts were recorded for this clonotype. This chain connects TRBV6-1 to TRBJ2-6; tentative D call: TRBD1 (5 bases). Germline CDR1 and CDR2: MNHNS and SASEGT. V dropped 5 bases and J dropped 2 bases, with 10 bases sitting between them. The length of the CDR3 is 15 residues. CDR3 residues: CASSPQGAGANVLTF. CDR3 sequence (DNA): TGTGCCAGCAGTCCCCAGGGTGCTGGGGCCAACGTCCTGACTTTC.

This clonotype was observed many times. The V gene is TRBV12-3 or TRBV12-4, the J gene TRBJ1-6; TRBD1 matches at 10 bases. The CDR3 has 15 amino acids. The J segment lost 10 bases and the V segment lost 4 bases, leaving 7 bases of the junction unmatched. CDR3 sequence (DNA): TGTGCCAGCAGTTCTTGGACAGGGGGGGCATCACCCCTCCACTTT. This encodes CASSSWTGGASPLHF.

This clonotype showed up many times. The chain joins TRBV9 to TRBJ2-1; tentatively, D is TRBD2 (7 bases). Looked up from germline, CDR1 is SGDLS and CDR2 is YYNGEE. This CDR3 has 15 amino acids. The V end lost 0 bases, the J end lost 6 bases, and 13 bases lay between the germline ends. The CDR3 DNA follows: TGTGCCAGCAGCGTAGGCTGGGGAGGGGGCAATGAGCAGTTCTTC. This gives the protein CASSVGWGGGNEQFF.

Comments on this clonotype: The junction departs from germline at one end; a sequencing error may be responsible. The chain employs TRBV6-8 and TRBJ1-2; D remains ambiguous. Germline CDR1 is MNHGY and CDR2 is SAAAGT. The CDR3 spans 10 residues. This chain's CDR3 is CASSLLGYTF. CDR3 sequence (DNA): TGTGCCAGCAGCCTTCTGGGCTACACTTTC.

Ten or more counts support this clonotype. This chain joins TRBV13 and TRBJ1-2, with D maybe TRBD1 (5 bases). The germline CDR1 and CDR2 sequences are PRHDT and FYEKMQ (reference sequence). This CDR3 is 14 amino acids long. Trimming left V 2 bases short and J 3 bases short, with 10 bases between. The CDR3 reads CASSLRRVHYGYTF. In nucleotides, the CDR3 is TGTGCCAGCAGCTTACGCAGGGTGCACTATGGCTACACCTTC. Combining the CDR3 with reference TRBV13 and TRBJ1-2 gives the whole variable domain AAGVIQSPRHLIKEKRETATLKCYPIPRHDTVYWYQQGPGQDPQFLISFYEKMQSDKGSIPDRFSAQQFSDYHSELNMSSLELGDSALYFCASSLRRVHYGYTFGSGTRLTVV.

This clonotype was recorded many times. The CDR3 DNA reads TGTGCCAGCAGCTCCGGAACCGGGACAGGGACCCCCTCCTACGAGCAGTACGTC. The encoded protein is CASSSGTGTGTPSYEQYV. The chain uses TRBV11-1 and TRBJ2-7, with 9 bases matching TRBD1. V lost 4 bases, J lost 0 bases, and 13 bases stayed unmatched. Looked up from germline, CDR1 is SGHAT and CDR2 is FQDESV (reference sequence). The CDR3 length is 18 residues.

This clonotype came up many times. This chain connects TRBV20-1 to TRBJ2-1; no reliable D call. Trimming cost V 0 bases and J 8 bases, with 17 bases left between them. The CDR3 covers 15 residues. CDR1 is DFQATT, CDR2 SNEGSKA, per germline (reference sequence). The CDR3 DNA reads TGCAGTGCTAGAGATTCGACCGGTTTGTTGGATGAGCAGTTCTTC. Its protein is CSARDSTGLLDEQFF.

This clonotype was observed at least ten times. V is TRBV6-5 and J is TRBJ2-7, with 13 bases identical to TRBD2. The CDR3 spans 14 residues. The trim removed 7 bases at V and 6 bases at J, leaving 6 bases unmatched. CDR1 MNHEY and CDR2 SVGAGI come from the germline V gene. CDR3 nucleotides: TGTGCCAGCAATAGGACTAGCGGGGGCTGCGAGCAGTACGTC. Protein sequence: CASNRTSGGCEQYV.

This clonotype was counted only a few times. CDR3 region: CASVRQSAFF. The DNA for the CDR3 is TGTGCCAGCGTTAGGCAATCGGCTTTCTTT. The chain joins TRBV6-1 to TRBJ1-1, with D unresolved. CDR3 size: 10 residues. Germline assignment: CDR1 MNHNS and CDR2 SASEGT. The germline V and J ends were trimmed by 8 bases and 11 bases, with 12 bases remaining between them.